This TCR beta chain was observed in a study of OX40 agonist ivuxolimab in advanced cancers. In the study overall: Dosing consisted of intravenous ivuxolimab at 0.01 to 10 mg/kg every 2 weeks. General study points: At 0.1 to 3.0 mg/kg, clonal expansion of CD4+ and CD8+ blood T cells had occurred by week 6. Expanded clones were, on average, more numerous in CD8+ T cells than in CD4+.

Trimming removed 2 bases from V and 6 bases from J; junction bases left unmatched: 4. Germline V gene lookup returns CDR1 SGHVS and CDR2 FNYEAQ. The CDR3 consists of 15 residues. Turning to this clone: What it binds is unknown.

Clones were read by immunoSEQ multiplex PCR, and TCRdb kept only the in-frame ones, dropping some. The repertoire has approximately 86,000 clones, just over 85% of them found once; the top ten carry 6.5%. This sequence originates from an adult with an advanced solid tumor such as melanoma, head and neck, liver or kidney cancer. The chain is built from TRBV7-6 and TRBJ1-2; 12 positions agree with TRBD1. Sequenced material: CD4+ or CD8+ T cells sorted from blood, taken in a trial of the OX40 agonist ivuxolimab. The CDR3 nucleotides are TGTGCCAGCAGCTTAACGGGACAGGGGGCGGATGGCTACACCTTC. As protein: CASSLTGQGADGYTF.